The subject of this entry is one T cell receptor (beta chain). Antigen: not known. The sample comes from a study of regulatory dendritic cells for organ transplantation. Overall study context: Dendritic cell cultures received LPS on day 6.

Notes on the study in general: Mature dendritic cells appeared to drive more memory CD8+ clonal expansion than regulatory ones.

Clones were sequenced by immunoSEQ multiplex PCR, and TCRdb holds only the in-frame ones, with some missing. The sample has fewer than 25,000 clones; 65% to 90% are singletons. This CDR3 spans 14 amino acids. V trimming: 7 bases; J trimming: 0 bases; junction bases outside the gene matches: 3. CDR1 is MNHEY and CDR2 is SMNVEV in the germline V gene (reference sequence). Sorted T cells were CFSE-labeled and cultured more than 4 days with allogeneic regulatory or mature dendritic cells at 1:10. This TCR was sampled from a human donor in good health. This chain connects TRBV27 to TRBJ2-1; TRBD1 agrees at 7 bases. Source material: naive CD4+ T cells from blood cultured with dendritic cells. The subset was: CD45RA+ naive T cells. As DNA, the CDR3 is TGTGCCAGCAAACGGGACAGCTCCTACAATGAGCAGTTCTTC. Translated: CASKRDSSYNEQFF.